This T cell receptor beta chain was observed in a study of T cell changes during pregnancy in multiple sclerosis. The method was immunoSEQ multiplex PCR; TCRdb's version includes in-frame clones alone and lacks a portion of them. Among 10,000 to 13,000 clones listed, roughly 91% were seen once. This CDR3 contains 12 residues. Germline values: CDR1 SEHNR, CDR2 FQNEAQ (reference sequence). V lost 3 bases to trimming and J lost 3 bases, with 4 bases between them. This receptor was obtained from a female donor in good health, enrolled as a control in a pregnancy study. The rearrangement uses TRBV7-9 and TRBJ2-3; no firm D call. The sample here was CD8+ T cells from peripheral blood mononuclear cells, taken in the first trimester of pregnancy. CDR3 nucleotide sequence: TGTGCCAGCAGCTTCGAGACAGATACGCAGTATTTT. It specifies CASSFETDTQYF.